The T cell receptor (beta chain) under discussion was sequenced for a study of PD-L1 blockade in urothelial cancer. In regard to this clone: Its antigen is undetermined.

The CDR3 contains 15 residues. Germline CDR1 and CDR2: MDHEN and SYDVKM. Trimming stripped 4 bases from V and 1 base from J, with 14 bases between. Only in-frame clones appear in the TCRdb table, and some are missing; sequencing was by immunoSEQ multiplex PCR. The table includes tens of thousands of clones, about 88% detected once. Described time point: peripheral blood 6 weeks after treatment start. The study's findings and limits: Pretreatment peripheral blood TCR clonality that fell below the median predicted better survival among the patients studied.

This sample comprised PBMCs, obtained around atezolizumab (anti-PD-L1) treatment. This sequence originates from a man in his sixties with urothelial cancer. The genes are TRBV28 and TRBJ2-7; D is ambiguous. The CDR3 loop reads CASSSNSWSSYEQYF. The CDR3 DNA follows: TGTGCCAGCAGTTCGAACAGTTGGTCGTCCTACGAGCAGTACTTC.